One sample yielded the 23 T cell receptor beta chains listed below, sequenced in a study of molecular identifiers for immune sequencing clone quantification. TCRdb redid the calling of the PCR reads with MiXCR, one entry per CDR3 protein. Of about 330,000 distinct CDR3 sequences in the sample, 24% were seen once. The sample consisted of naive CD8+ T cells from blood, with Jurkat cell RNA spiked in. The sample's subset: FACS-sorted CD8+CD4-CCR7+CD45RA+ naive T cells. The receptors derive from a human donor in good health. Some libraries in this study had Jurkat cell RNA spiked in.

A remark on this clonotype: A much larger clone lies a single base off, so this may be a read error. This chain uses TRBV7-2 with TRBJ2-3, with TRBD1 as a possible D gene (5 bases). Trimming took 5 bases from V and 0 from J, leaving 15 bases between them. Germline V gene lookup returns CDR1 SGHTA and CDR2 FQGNSA. The CDR3 loop spans 16 amino acids. CDR3 sequence reads: CASSVVARQSTDTQYF. CDR3 DNA: TGTGCCAGCAGCGTAGTAGCAAGACAGAGCACAGATACGCAGTATTTT.

This clonotype was detected many times. V gene TRBV28 combines with J gene TRBJ2-7; TRBD1 matches 7 bases. The CDR3 is made up of 11 amino acids. The V segment lost 6 bases and the J segment 9 bases; nucleotides outside the gene matches: 5. The germline V gene has CDR1 MDHEN and CDR2 SYDVKM. This chain's CDR3 is CASSQGVVQYF. The CDR3 nucleotides read TGTGCCAGCAGCCAGGGGGTCGTGCAGTACTTC.

This clonotype was observed at least ten times. This chain uses TRBV12-3 or TRBV12-4 with TRBJ2-3, with TRBD2 matching over 9 bases. The junction had 14 bases not matched to a gene; V was cut back by 7 bases and J by 3 bases. The CDR3 contains 17 residues. The CDR3 bases are TGTGCCAGCACCCCCTTGGCGGGGGGGCCGTGGACAGATACGCAGTATTTT. It is translated as CASTPLAGGPWTDTQYF.

The V call is TRBV20-1, the J call TRBJ2-7, with 8 bases aligning to TRBD2. CDR1 is DFQATT, CDR2 SNEGSKA, per germline (reference sequence). The length of the CDR3 is 14 residues. V lost 1 base and J lost 3; bases outside the gene matches: 5. The CDR3 coding sequence is TGCAGTGCTAGAGTTAGCGGGATCGACTACGAGCAGTACTTC. Its protein is CSARVSGIDYEQYF.

This clonotype was observed at least ten times. The chain links TRBV20-1 to TRBJ2-7; D remains unclear. This CDR3 contains 11 residues. The germline V gene encodes CDR1 DFQATT and CDR2 SNEGSKA (reference sequence). V dropped 1 base and J dropped 2 bases, with 3 bases sitting between them. CDR3 sequence (DNA): TGCAGTGCTAGAGCACCCTACGAGCAGTACTTC. It is translated as CSARAPYEQYF.

This clonotype was counted at least ten times. The genes are TRBV7-9 and TRBJ2-3; D is unclear. CDR3 length: 13 residues. The ends were cut back, 4 bases at V and 1 base at J, with 6 bases in the middle. Germline CDR1 reads SEHNR; CDR2 reads FQNEAQ (reference sequence). The CDR3 sequence is CASSSVGTDTQYF. In DNA form, the CDR3 reads TGTGCCAGCAGCTCTGTAGGCACAGATACGCAGTATTTT.

This clonotype was seen a handful of times. The CDR3: CASSLGSLGSYEQYF. The CDR3, as DNA: TGTGCCAGCAGCTTAGGGAGTCTGGGCTCCTACGAGCAGTACTTC. This sequence joins TRBV11-2 and TRBJ2-7; D call uncertain. V lost 1 base to trimming and J lost 0 bases, with 10 bases between them. The germline V gene has CDR1 SGHAT and CDR2 FQNNGV. CDR3 length equals 15 residues.

About this clonotype: This may arise from a read error, as a much more abundant clone is one base away. The rearrangement links TRBV7-9 to TRBJ2-5; 7 nucleotides agree with TRBD2. The CDR3 has 15 amino acids. The V segment lost 0 bases and the J segment 3 bases; nucleotides outside the gene matches: 4. In germline, CDR1 is SEHNR, CDR2 FQNEAQ (reference sequence). CDR3 nucleotide sequence: TGTGCCAGCAGCTTAGCCGCTAGCGGAGAAGAGACCCAGTACTTC. Protein sequence: CASSLAASGEETQYF.

At least ten counts were recorded for this clonotype. V is TRBV4-3 and J is TRBJ1-1; unclear D gene. CDR1 is LGHNA, CDR2 YSLEER, per germline. This CDR3 has 17 residues. The ends were cut back, 0 bases at V and 0 bases at J, with 14 bases in the middle. CDR3 loop: CASSQDSGIAMNTEAFF. The CDR3 nucleotides are TGCGCCAGCAGCCAAGATTCCGGAATTGCAATGAACACTGAAGCTTTCTTT.

The chain is built from TRBV29-1 and TRBJ1-3; D uncertain. The germline V gene encodes CDR1 SQVTM and CDR2 ANQGSEA. The CDR3 sequence is 15 residues long. V lost 7 bases, J lost 0 bases, and 16 bases lay in between. Written as DNA, the CDR3 is TGCAGCGCTAGGGAAGGCAGAAGCTCTGGAAACACCATATATTTT. Residues: CSAREGRSSGNTIYF. Filled out from reference TRBV29-1 and TRBJ1-3, the complete variable domain reads SAVISQKPSRDICQRGTSLTIQCQVDSQVTMMFWYRQQPGQSLTLIATANQGSEATYESGFVIDKFPISRPNLTFSTLTVSNMSPEDSSIYLCSAREGRSSGNTIYFGEGSWLTVV.

This clonotype was seen a single time. Only one base separates this from a far larger clonotype, so it likely reflects a read error. The V gene is TRBV4-3, the J gene TRBJ2-3; no definite D call. V lost 3 bases, J lost 2 bases, and 6 bases lay in between. This CDR3 spans 13 amino acids. Germline CDR1 LGHNA, CDR2 YSLEER. The CDR3 DNA reads as TGCGCCAGCAGCCATGGGTCCACAGATACGCAGTATTTT. It translates to CASSHGSTDTQYF.

The chain joins TRBV12-3 or TRBV12-4 to TRBJ2-1; D gene unclear. V was shortened by 8 bases and J by 5 bases, with 16 bases between the two germline ends. CDR3 length: 14 amino acids. The CDR3 DNA reads as TGTGCCAGCCGTTCTAAGAGCCTGAACAATGAGCAGTTCTTC. Translated: CASRSKSLNNEQFF.

As concerns this clonotype: This may be a read error, as it is one base from a much larger clone. The conserved phenylalanine or tryptophan normally closing the CDR3 is absent here, so this likely arose from a read error. The chain is built from TRBV6-5 and TRBJ1-1; D unclear. CDR1 and CDR2 from the germline V gene are MNHEY and SVGAGI. This CDR3 spans 11 amino acids. Trimming shortened V by 2 bases and J by 8 bases, and 6 bases separated the two germline ends. The CDR3 sequence: CASSYGSEAFL. CDR3 sequence (DNA): TGTGCCAGCAGTTACGGATCAGAAGCTTTCCTT.

This clonotype came up a few times. J is TRBJ2-1 and V is TRBV13; 9 nucleotides agree with TRBD2. The CDR3 contains 15 residues. V was clipped by 6 bases and J by 4 bases; unmatched bases: 7. Germline-derived CDR1 and CDR2 are PRHDT and FYEKMQ (reference sequence). The CDR3 here is CASSHSGLAYNEQFF. The CDR3 DNA reads TGTGCCAGCAGTCACTCGGGACTAGCTTACAATGAGCAGTTCTTC.

Many counts were recorded for this clonotype. The chain combines TRBV2 with TRBJ1-4; no clear D gene. Germline CDR1 reads SNHLY; CDR2 reads FYNNEI. V was trimmed by 10 bases and J by 0 bases, leaving 9 bases between them. The CDR3 extends over 13 amino acids. Here the CDR3 reads CATQEATNEKLFF. The CDR3, as DNA: TGTGCCACCCAGGAGGCAACTAATGAAAAACTGTTTTTT.

About this clonotype: This could be a read error, since a much larger clone is one nucleotide away. The chain recombines TRBV12-3 or TRBV12-4 with TRBJ1-1, with D unresolved. V lost 9 bases, J lost 3 bases, and 17 bases lay in between. The CDR3 has 14 residues. CDR3 bases: TGTGCCAGTCTCGGAGGGCAGAGCGACACTGAAGCTTTCTTT. Its translation: CASLGGQSDTEAFF.

About this clonotype itself: Just one base apart from a much larger clone, this may be a read error. V and J are TRBV9 and TRBJ2-2, with a tentative D call TRBD2 (6 bases). Trimming pared 3 bases from V and 4 bases from J, leaving 16 bases between. The CDR3 length is 16 residues. CDR1 and CDR2 (germline): SGDLS, YYNGEE. DNA of the CDR3: TGTGCCAGCAGCGGTGAAGCGGGTTCGAGCACCGGGGAGCTGTTTTTT. Translated: CASSGEAGSSTGELFF.

The chain links TRBV12-3 or TRBV12-4 to TRBJ1-5; the D is unclear. This CDR3 region has 19 residues. V shed 2 bases and J shed 3 bases, with 23 bases lying between them. The CDR3 is CASSLSNSFVHEFNQPQHF. Written as DNA, the CDR3 is TGTGCCAGCAGTTTAAGCAACAGTTTCGTCCATGAATTCAATCAGCCCCAGCATTTT.

Many counts were recorded for this clonotype. The J gene is TRBJ2-3, the V gene TRBV5-6; 8 bases are a match to TRBD1. The CDR3 is 16 residues long. CDR1 is SGHDT, CDR2 YYEEEE, per germline. V gave up 3 bases and J gave up 0 bases; unmatched junction bases: 6. CDR3 residues: CASSSDRDDSTDTQYF. Written as DNA, the CDR3 is TGTGCCAGCAGCTCGGACAGGGATGATAGCACAGATACGCAGTATTTT.

This clonotype was detected a few times. V is TRBV27 and J is TRBJ2-2; D remains unclear. Trimming removed 1 base from V and 4 bases from J, with 7 bases in between. Germline loops: CDR1 MNHEY, CDR2 SMNVEV (reference sequence). The length of the CDR3 is 14 residues. In nucleotides, the CDR3 is TGTGCCAGCAGTTTATGGCATGCCACCGGGGAGCTGTTTTTT. This codes for CASSLWHATGELFF.

About this clonotype: It may be a read error: a sequence one base away is much more abundant. The chain recombines TRBV19 with TRBJ1-2; D not resolved. The germline V gene encodes CDR1 LNHDA and CDR2 SQIVND (reference sequence). CDR3 size: 13 residues. CDR3 in amino acids: CAGSISGNYGYTF. DNA of the CDR3: TGTGCCGGTAGTATAAGTGGTAACTATGGCTACACCTTC.

This clonotype has ten or more counts. The rearrangement uses TRBV27 and TRBJ2-3, with 7 bases fitting TRBD1. The germline V gene has CDR1 MNHEY and CDR2 SMNVEV (reference sequence). The CDR3 runs to 14 residues. V lost 6 bases, J lost 2 bases, and 5 bases stayed unmatched. The CDR3 region has the DNA TGTGCCAGCAGCTTGGGACAGTTCACAGATACGCAGTATTTT. Amino acids: CASSLGQFTDTQYF.

This clonotype was counted at least ten times. The chain carries TRBV7-2 and TRBJ2-6, with D tentatively TRBD1 (5 bases). Germline CDR1 SGHTA, CDR2 FQGNSA. The CDR3 runs 16 residues. V shed 4 bases and J shed 1 base, with 11 bases lying between them. The CDR3 spells CASSSLTASGANVLTF. DNA for the CDR3: TGTGCCAGCAGCTCGCTGACAGCTTCTGGGGCCAACGTCCTGACTTTC.